This is a list of T cell receptor beta chains from one sample in a study of metastatic and nonmetastatic thyroid tumors. TCRdb re-analyzed the PCR reads through MiXCR. Here the sample spans roughly 18,000 clones, approximately 29% being singletons. Sequenced input: adjacent normal tissue. These receptors were collected from a female donor with papillary thyroid cancer or a benign thyroid nodule (not recorded which). Some clones in this sample may be carry-over from other donors' samples. Both conserved end residues are part of each CDR3. D genes are given only for firm matches. Some rows mark clone size as missing; the rest say once, few, many or name a class of expanded clone.

D,V,J,size,DNA,CDR3
-,TRBV27,TRBJ1-6,medium-sized,TGTGCCAGCAGTTTCTCCCGACAGTCACCCCTCCACTTT,CASSFSRQSPLHF
-,TRBV4-2,TRBJ2-1,-,TGTGCCAGCAGCCAAGCGACGGGGGTCCCCTACAATGAGCAGTTCTTC,CASSQATGVPYNEQFF
-,TRBV6-5,TRBJ1-1,few,TGTGCCAGCAGTTACTCAATGACAGGTAGGAACGGAGCTTTCTTT,CASSYSMTGRNGAFF
-,TRBV18,TRBJ1-4,-,TGTGCCAGCTCACCAGGGAGTAATAATGAAAAACTGTTTTTT,CASSPGSNNEKLFF
TRBD1,TRBV30,TRBJ2-5,-,TGTGCCTGGATGGTTGGTGACAGGGGGCAAGAGACCCAGTACTTC,CAWMVGDRGQETQYF
TRBD2,TRBV2,TRBJ2-5,many,TGTGCCAGCCGGGATCTAGCGGGGGGCGGGGAGACCCAGTACTTC,CASRDLAGGGETQYF
-,TRBV6-2/TRBV6-3,TRBJ2-7,-,TGTGCCAGCAGTTATGTCAACCGTGGGACGGAAATTCCGGAGATCTACGAGCAGTACTTC,CASSYVNRGTEIPEIYEQYF
-,TRBV27,TRBJ1-2,few,TGTGCCAGCAGTTTCACGGGGGGGGGGACCGAACTCTATGGCTACACCTTC,CASSFTGGGTELYGYTF
TRBD2,TRBV9,TRBJ2-5,-,TGTGCCAGCAGCGCGACTAGCGGGAGTAGTCTAGCGGAGACCCAGTACTTC,CASSATSGSSLAETQYF
TRBD2,TRBV30,TRBJ2-7,-,TGTGCCTGGAGTTTATCTAGCGGGGCCTCCTTC,CAWSLSSGASF
-,TRBV11-2,TRBJ1-2,-,TGTGCCAGCAGCCCCCCCGGCTACACCTTC,CASSPPGYTF
-,TRBV9,TRBJ2-1,-,TGTGCCAGCAGCGTAGAACCAGGCGGCAAAGGCAATGAGCAGTTCTTC,CASSVEPGGKGNEQFF
-,TRBV27,TRBJ2-2,few,TGTGCCAGCACCAACTGGGGGGACACCGGGGAGTTGTTTTTT,CASTNWGDTGELFF
-,TRBV5-1,TRBJ2-3,-,TGCGCCAGCAGCTACGATAGATCTAGCACAGATACGCAGTATTTT,CASSYDRSSTDTQYF
-,TRBV11-1,TRBJ1-6,medium-sized,TGTGCCAGCAGCTGGAGGGGTTCACCCCTCCACTTT,CASSWRGSPLHF
-,TRBV19,TRBJ1-1,-,TGTGCCAGTAGTATAGGCTGGGGGAAACTGATGAACAATGAAGCTTTCTTT,CASSIGWGKLMNNEAFF
TRBD1,TRBV2,TRBJ1-5,medium-sized,TGTGCCAGCAGCGGACAGGGACCTAATCAGCCCCAGCATTTT,CASSGQGPNQPQHF
TRBD1,TRBV28,TRBJ1-2,-,TGTGCCAGCAGTTTTCGGGACAGGGATTCAGTTGGCTACACCTTC,CASSFRDRDSVGYTF
-,TRBV4-1,TRBJ2-1,many,TGCGCCAGCAGCCAAGATCTGGGACTCCTAAATACGCAGTTCTTC,CASSQDLGLLNTQFF
TRBD1,TRBV20-1,TRBJ2-7,-,TGCAGTGCTAGCATAACAGGGGGCCTCGGCGAGCAGTACTTC,CSASITGGLGEQYF
-,TRBV9,TRBJ2-3,many,TGTGCCAGCAGCGTAGAGGGAATAGATACGCAGTATTTT,CASSVEGIDTQYF
TRBD2,TRBV12-3/TRBV12-4,TRBJ2-3,-,TGTGCCAGCAGTTCAGCATTCCCTTCGCGGGGGGGACCAGATACGCAGTATTTT,CASSSAFPSRGGPDTQYF
-,TRBV28,TRBJ1-2,few,TGTGCCAGCAGTACCCTCCGGGAGGACTTACCAGCTAACTATGGCTACACCTTC,CASSTLREDLPANYGYTF
-,TRBV27,TRBJ1-5,few,TGTGCCAGCATCCGGACGGACCGCAGCCCCCAGCATTTT,CASIRTDRSPQHF
TRBD1,TRBV11-2,TRBJ2-2,few,TGTGCCAGCAGCCGGGACAGGGGGCTCGGCGGGGAGCTGTTTTTT,CASSRDRGLGGELFF
-,TRBV19,TRBJ1-6,many,TGTGCCAGTAGTATAGGGGCGACAGGCGGAAATTCACCCCTCCACTTT,CASSIGATGGNSPLHF
-,TRBV10-1,TRBJ2-5,-,TGCGCCAGCAGTGAGATTGGACGAGAGACCCAGTACTTC,CASSEIGRETQYF
-,TRBV11-2,TRBJ1-2,-,TGTGCCAGCAGCTTAGCCCCGGCGGGTAGGGGCTACACCTTC,CASSLAPAGRGYTF
TRBD2,TRBV7-3,TRBJ2-2,-,TGTGCCAGCAGCTTTAACGGCGGGAGGGCCACCGGGGAGCTGTTTTTT,CASSFNGGRATGELFF
-,TRBV19,TRBJ2-2,few,TGTGCCAGTAGTATAAGGGGGACCGGGGAGCTGTTTTTT,CASSIRGTGELFF
-,TRBV5-1,TRBJ2-7,-,TGCGCCAGCAGCTTGGCCTCTCAGGGATCCTACGAGCAGTACTTC,CASSLASQGSYEQYF
-,TRBV20-1,TRBJ2-1,medium-sized,TGCAGTGCTAGACCGGGGGCCAGGGATGAGCAGTTCTTC,CSARPGARDEQFF
-,TRBV6-1,TRBJ1-3,medium-sized,TGTGCCAGCAGCCCGCCCACAGGGGGAAACACCATATATTTT,CASSPPTGGNTIYF
-,TRBV27,TRBJ2-2,few,TGTGCCAGCAAGGCTAGCCCGAACACCGGGGAGCTGTTTTTT,CASKASPNTGELFF
-,TRBV6-1,TRBJ1-1,-,TGTGCCAGCAGACAAGACAGGTTCAGTGAAGCTTTCTTT,CASRQDRFSEAFF
-,TRBV7-2,TRBJ1-6,once,TGTGCCAGCAGCTTAAAGGTCGAAAATTCACCCCTCCACTTT,CASSLKVENSPLHF
-,TRBV27,TRBJ2-7,few,TGTGCCAGCAGTTTCACGGGGGGCCGGTACGAGCAGTACTTC,CASSFTGGRYEQYF
-,TRBV18,TRBJ1-2,-,TGTGCCAGCTCACCACCAGGGGTGAACTATGGCTACACCTTC,CASSPPGVNYGYTF
TRBD2,TRBV11-1,TRBJ2-3,-,TGTGCCAGCAGCTTAGGGACTAGCGGGACTAGCACAGATACGCAGTATTTT,CASSLGTSGTSTDTQYF
-,TRBV20-1,TRBJ1-1,-,TGCAGTGCTAGGAGGGGGAAAGATGCTTTCTTT,CSARRGKDAFF
-,TRBV12-3/TRBV12-4,TRBJ1-2,medium-sized,TGTGCCAGCAGTTCCGGACCGACCTATGGCTACACCTTC,CASSSGPTYGYTF
-,TRBV20-1,TRBJ2-3,-,TGCAGTGCTAGGTTCCCCCGAGAACGGGGCACAGATACGCAGTATTTT,CSARFPRERGTDTQYF
TRBD2,TRBV20-1,TRBJ2-5,many,TGCAGTGCTAGGAGTTGGATAGCGGGGGGGGGACCCCAAGAGACCCAGTACTTC,CSARSWIAGGGPQETQYF
-,TRBV20-1,TRBJ1-6,few,TGCAGTGCTAGTAGGCCAGGAGATAATTCACCCCTCCACTTT,CSASRPGDNSPLHF
TRBD2,TRBV19,TRBJ2-1,-,TGTGCCAGTAGTATGTTGGGTGCGGCTAGCGGGGGCGGATACAATGAGCAGTTCTTC,CASSMLGAASGGGYNEQFF
TRBD1,TRBV11-1,TRBJ2-2,-,TGTGCCAGCAGCCCAAGACAGGGGGCGCGGGATTGGAACACCGGGGAGCTGTTTTTT,CASSPRQGARDWNTGELFF
-,TRBV7-9,TRBJ1-3,medium-sized,TGTGCCAGCAGCTTAGCCGGACTCACCTCTGGAAACACCATATATTTT,CASSLAGLTSGNTIYF
TRBD1,TRBV28,TRBJ1-1,-,TGTGCCAGCAGTCGTATAAGGACAGGGGACACTGAAGCTTTCTTT,CASSRIRTGDTEAFF
-,TRBV19,TRBJ2-1,-,TGTGCCAGTAGAGAGGGGGAGTGGTCCAATGAGCAGTTCTTC,CASREGEWSNEQFF
TRBD2,TRBV5-1,TRBJ2-5,many,TGCGCCAGCAGCTCCCAAGGAGCTAGCGGGGGGGCTGGAGGCCAAGAGACCCAGTACTTC,CASSSQGASGGAGGQETQYF
TRBD1,TRBV6-1,TRBJ2-3,-,TGTGCCAGCAGACCCGGGACAGCTTCGTGGTATTTT,CASRPGTASWYF
TRBD1,TRBV6-1,TRBJ1-3,-,TGTGCCAGCATACAGGGGGCCACTGCAAACACCATATATTTT,CASIQGATANTIYF
-,TRBV14,TRBJ2-2,once,TGTGCCAGCAGCCAGCACGTCACCGGGGAGCTGTTTTTT,CASSQHVTGELFF
-,TRBV5-4,TRBJ2-2,many,TGTGCCAGCAGCCCTCAGTCTGCCGGGGAGCTGTTTTTT,CASSPQSAGELFF
-,TRBV6-1,TRBJ2-3,few,TGTGCCGGAGACGGTCGCGTACATACGCAGTATTTT,CAGDGRVHTQYF
TRBD1,TRBV4-1,TRBJ2-7,once,TGCGCCAGCAGCCAACCCGACAGGGACCCCTACGAGCAGTACTTC,CASSQPDRDPYEQYF
-,TRBV27,TRBJ1-1,once,TGTGCCAGCATAACCGGTCTCCAAAGCACTGAAGCTTTCTTT,CASITGLQSTEAFF
TRBD1,TRBV27,TRBJ1-6,-,TGTGCCAGCAGTTTATCACAGGGGAGGAATTCACCCCTCCACTTT,CASSLSQGRNSPLHF
TRBD1,TRBV6-1,TRBJ1-4,-,TGTGCCAGCAGTGAAGGCGGGACAGGGTATGAAAAACTGTTTTTT,CASSEGGTGYEKLFF
-,TRBV28,TRBJ1-2,-,TGTGCCAGCAGGGGGACACTGGGGGGCGCAAATGGCTACACCTTC,CASRGTLGGANGYTF